The 9 T cell receptor beta chains presented below share a single source sample, sequenced in a study of T cells in tuberculosis (dated by TCRdb to between 2018 and 2020). The library was prepared using the immunoSEQ multiplex PCR assay. Not all clones reach the TCRdb copy of this immuneACCESS table, which keeps in-frame sequences only. Checked studies attribute under half of the gap to unresolved V genes and leave the rest unexplained. The sample profile shows some 34,000 clones; about nine tenths of them were found once. The top ten hold approximately 7.5% of the sample. The sequencing input was PBMCs. The receptors shown here come from a donor between 10 and 35 years old with latent tuberculosis or without tuberculosis infection. Some clones in this sample may be carry-over from other donors' samples.

V and J are TRBV5-1 and TRBJ2-4; a weak D match, TRBD2 (5 bases). The CDR3 runs to 16 residues. The germline V and J ends were trimmed by 2 bases and 5 bases, with 17 bases remaining between them. Germline V gives CDR1 SGHRS, CDR2 YFSETQ. DNA of the CDR3: TGCGCCAGCAGCTTAAGAGTGTGGGAGATTGAAAACATTCAGTACTTC. It specifies CASSLRVWEIENIQYF. Full variable domain (missing parts from reference TRBV5-1 and TRBJ2-4): KAGVTQTPRYLIKTRGQQVTLSCSPISGHRSVSWYQQTPGQGLQFLFEYFSETQRNKGNFPGRFSGRQFSNSRSEMNVSTLELGDSALYLCASSLRVWEIENIQYFGAGTRLSVL.

The chain recombines TRBV6-5 with TRBJ2-1; possibly TRBD2 for D (5 bases). CDR1 is MNHEY, CDR2 SVGAGI, per germline. CDR3 size: 13 residues. Trimming took 4 bases from V and 3 from J, leaving 7 bases between them. In DNA, the CDR3 is TGTGCCAGCAGTTTACGGGACTACAATGAGCAGTTCTTC. It codes for CASSLRDYNEQFF.

V usage is TRBV2 and J usage is TRBJ2-6; tentative D call: TRBD2 (5 bases). Germline V lookup: CDR1 SNHLY, CDR2 FYNNEI. CDR3 length: 14 residues. The germline V and J ends were trimmed by 11 bases and 0 bases, with 11 bases remaining between them. As DNA, the CDR3 is TGTGCCTCCCGTCGGGACTCTGGGGCCAACGTCCTGACTTTC. It translates to CASRRDSGANVLTF.

This chain links TRBV7-2 with TRBJ2-2, with no clear D. The germline gives CDR1 SGHTA, CDR2 FQGNSA. This CDR3 comprises 14 residues. Trimming pared 2 bases from V and 7 bases from J, leaving 11 bases between. CDR3: CASSLLPQLGELFF. The CDR3, as DNA: TGTGCCAGCAGCTTATTGCCACAGCTCGGGGAGCTGTTTTTT.

The chain uses TRBV28 and TRBJ2-1, with 9 bases that match TRBD1. Trimming at V came to 5 bases and at J to 8 bases, leaving 13 bases not matched to a gene. The CDR3 covers 16 residues. Germline CDR1 is MDHEN and CDR2 is SYDVKM. CDR3 sequence (DNA): TGTGCCAGCAGTCCTCCCGGGACAGGGTACGGGGATGAGCAGTTCTTC. It specifies CASSPPGTGYGDEQFF.

The chain joins TRBV19 to TRBJ1-5, with 8 bases fitting TRBD1. This CDR3 is built from 16 residues. V shed 2 bases, J shed 4 bases, and the junction held 7 bases outside the gene matches. CDR1 and CDR2 from the germline V gene are LNHDA and SQIVND (reference sequence). CDR3 sequence reads: CASSISPGQGNQPQHF. The CDR3 nucleotides read TGTGCCAGTAGTATATCCCCCGGACAGGGTAATCAGCCCCAGCATTTT.

The chain links TRBV5-1 to TRBJ1-3; TRBD1 might be the D (6 bases). The V gene's germline CDR1 is SGHRS and CDR2 YFSETQ. The CDR3 contains 14 residues. V dropped 5 bases and J dropped 2 bases, with 11 bases sitting between them. CDR3 nucleotides: TGCGCCAGCAGGGAACAGGGAGCTGGAAACACCATATATTTT. Translated, it gives CASREQGAGNTIYF.

The chain uses TRBV7-5 and TRBJ2-7; the table's D call of TRBD2 was not tested on the DNA. TRBV7-5 is designated a pseudogene. The CDR3 spans 14 residues. DNA for the CDR3: TGTGCCAGAAGCGGACTAGCGGATACCTACGAGCAGTACTTC. Protein sequence: CARSGLADTYEQYF.

J is TRBJ2-1 and V is TRBV2, with D perhaps matching TRBD1 (6 bases). With 7 bases removed from V and 4 bases from J, the gap between germline ends came to 20 bases. CDR1 and CDR2 (germline): SNHLY, FYNNEI. The CDR3 runs 16 residues. The CDR3 reads CASTPIAARGYNEQFF. The CDR3 nucleotides read TGTGCCAGCACCCCTATTGCGGCGAGGGGGTACAATGAGCAGTTCTTC.